This T cell receptor (beta chain) was captured by sequencing in a study of blood T cell repertoires in COVID-19. Method: immunoSEQ multiplex PCR; TCRdb's copy keeps in-frame clones and lacks some. The table records about 270,000 clones, about 87% of them present only once. The CDR3 length is 15 residues. The germline V gene encodes CDR1 SGHNT and CDR2 YYREEE (reference sequence). After removal of 2 bases from V and 5 bases from J, the junction contained 8 bases not matched to a gene. The chain carries TRBV5-4 and TRBJ2-7; 9 bases agree with TRBD2. The sequence came from a human donor in a cohort sampled during active COVID-19. The sample taken for sequencing was peripheral blood. As DNA, the CDR3 is TGTGCCAGCAGCTTTGGCGGGGGGGGATCGGACGAGCAGTACTTC. It codes for CASSFGGGGSDEQYF.